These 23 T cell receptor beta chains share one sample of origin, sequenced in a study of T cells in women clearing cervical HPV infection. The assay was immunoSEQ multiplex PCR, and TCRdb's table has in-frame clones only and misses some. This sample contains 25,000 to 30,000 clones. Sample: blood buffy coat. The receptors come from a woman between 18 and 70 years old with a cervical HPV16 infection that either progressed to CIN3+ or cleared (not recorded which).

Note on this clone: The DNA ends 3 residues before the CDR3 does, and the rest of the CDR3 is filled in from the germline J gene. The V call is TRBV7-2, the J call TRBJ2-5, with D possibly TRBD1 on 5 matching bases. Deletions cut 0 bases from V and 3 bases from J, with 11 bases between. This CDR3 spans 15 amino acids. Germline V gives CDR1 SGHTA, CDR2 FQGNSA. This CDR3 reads CASSLARPGKETQYF. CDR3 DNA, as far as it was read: TGTGCCAGCAGCTTAGCGCGTCCAGGGAAAGAGACC.

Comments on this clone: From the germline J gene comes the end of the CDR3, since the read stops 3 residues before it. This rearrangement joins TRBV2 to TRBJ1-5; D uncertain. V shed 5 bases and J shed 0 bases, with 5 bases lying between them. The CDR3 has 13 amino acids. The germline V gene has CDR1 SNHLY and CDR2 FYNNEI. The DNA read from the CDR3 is TGTGCCAGCAGTCTATATAGCAATCAGCCC. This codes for CASSLYSNQP. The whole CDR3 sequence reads CASSLYSNQPQHF. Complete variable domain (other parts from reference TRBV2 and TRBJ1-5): EPEVTQTPSHQVTQMGQEVILRCVPISNHLYFYWYRQILGQKVEFLVSFYNNEISEKSEIFDDQFSVERPDGSNFTLKIRSTKLEDSAMYFCASSLYSNQPQHFGDGTRLSIL.

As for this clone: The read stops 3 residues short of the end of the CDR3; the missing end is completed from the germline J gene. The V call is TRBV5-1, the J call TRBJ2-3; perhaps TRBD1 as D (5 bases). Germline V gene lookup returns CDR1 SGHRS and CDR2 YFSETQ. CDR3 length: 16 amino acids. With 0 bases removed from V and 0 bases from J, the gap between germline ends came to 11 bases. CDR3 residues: CASSLGTLSSTDTQYF. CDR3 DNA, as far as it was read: TGCGCCAGCAGCTTGGGGACATTATCTAGCACAGATACG.

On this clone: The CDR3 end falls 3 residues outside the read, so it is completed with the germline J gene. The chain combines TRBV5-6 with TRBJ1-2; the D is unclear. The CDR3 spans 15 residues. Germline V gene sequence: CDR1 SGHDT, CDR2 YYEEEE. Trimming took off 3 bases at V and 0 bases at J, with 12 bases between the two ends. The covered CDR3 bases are TGTGCCAGCAGCTACGACGGGGATACTAACTATGGC. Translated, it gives CASSYDGDTNYG. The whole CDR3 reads CASSYDGDTNYGYTF.

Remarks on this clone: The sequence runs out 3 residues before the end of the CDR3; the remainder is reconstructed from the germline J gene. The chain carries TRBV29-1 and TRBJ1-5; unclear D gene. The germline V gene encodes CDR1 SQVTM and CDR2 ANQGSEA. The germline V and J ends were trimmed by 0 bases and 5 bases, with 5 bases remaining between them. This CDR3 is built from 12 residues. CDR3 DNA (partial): TGCAGCGTTGAAGAGGCGGATCAGCCC. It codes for CSVEEADQP. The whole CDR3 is CSVEEADQPQHF.

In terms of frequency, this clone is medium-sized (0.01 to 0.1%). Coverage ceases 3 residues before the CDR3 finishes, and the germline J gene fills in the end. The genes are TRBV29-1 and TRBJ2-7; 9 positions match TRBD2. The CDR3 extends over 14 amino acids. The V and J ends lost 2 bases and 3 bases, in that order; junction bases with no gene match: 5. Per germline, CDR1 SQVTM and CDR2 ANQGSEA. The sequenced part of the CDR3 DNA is TGCAGCGTTGAAAGTGGGACTAGCTTCTACGAG. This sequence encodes CSVESGTSFYE. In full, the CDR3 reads CSVESGTSFYEQYF.

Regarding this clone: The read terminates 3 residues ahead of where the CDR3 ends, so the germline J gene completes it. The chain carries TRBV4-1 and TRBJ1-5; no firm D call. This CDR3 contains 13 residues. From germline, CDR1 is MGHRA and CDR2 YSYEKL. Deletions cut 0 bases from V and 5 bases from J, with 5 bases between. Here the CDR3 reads CASSQERDQPQHF. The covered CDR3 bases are TGCGCCAGCAGCCAAGAAAGGGATCAGCCC.

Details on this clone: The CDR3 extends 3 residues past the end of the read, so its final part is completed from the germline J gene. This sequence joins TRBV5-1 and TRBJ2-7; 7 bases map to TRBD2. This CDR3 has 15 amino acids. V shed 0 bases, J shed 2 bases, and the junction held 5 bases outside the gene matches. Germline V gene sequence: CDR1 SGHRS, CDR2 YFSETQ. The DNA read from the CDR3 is TGCGCCAGCAGCTTGGGAAGCGGGGATACCTACGAG. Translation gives CASSLGSGDTYE. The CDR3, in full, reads CASSLGSGDTYEQYF.

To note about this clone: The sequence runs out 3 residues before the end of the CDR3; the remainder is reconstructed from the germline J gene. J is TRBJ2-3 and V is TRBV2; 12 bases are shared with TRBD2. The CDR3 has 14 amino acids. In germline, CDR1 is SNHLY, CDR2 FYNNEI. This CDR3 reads CASSQRLAGDPQYF. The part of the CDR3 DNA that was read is TGTGCCAGCAGTCAAAGACTAGCGGGAGACCCG.

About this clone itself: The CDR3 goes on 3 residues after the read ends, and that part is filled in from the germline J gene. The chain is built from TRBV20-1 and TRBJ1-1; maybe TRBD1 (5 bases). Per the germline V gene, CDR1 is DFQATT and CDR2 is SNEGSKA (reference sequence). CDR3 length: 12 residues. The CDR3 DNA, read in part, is TGCAGTGTGCGCCCGGGGGGGAGGGAA. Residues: CSVRPGGRE. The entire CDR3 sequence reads CSVRPGGREAFF.

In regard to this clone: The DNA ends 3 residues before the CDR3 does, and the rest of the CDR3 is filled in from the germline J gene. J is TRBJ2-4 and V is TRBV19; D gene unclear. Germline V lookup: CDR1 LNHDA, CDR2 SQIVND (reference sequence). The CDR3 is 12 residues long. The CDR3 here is CASSIVGYGQYF. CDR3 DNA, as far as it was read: TGTGCCAGTAGTATAGTGGGCTATGGT.

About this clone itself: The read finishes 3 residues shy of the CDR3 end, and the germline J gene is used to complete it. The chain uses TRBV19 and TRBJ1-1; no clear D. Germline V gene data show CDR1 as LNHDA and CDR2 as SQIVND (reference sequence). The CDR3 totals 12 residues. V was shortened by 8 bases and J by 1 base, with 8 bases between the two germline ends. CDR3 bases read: TGTGCCAGTCTGGACTGGAACACTGAA. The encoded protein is CASLDWNTE. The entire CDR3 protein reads CASLDWNTEAFF.

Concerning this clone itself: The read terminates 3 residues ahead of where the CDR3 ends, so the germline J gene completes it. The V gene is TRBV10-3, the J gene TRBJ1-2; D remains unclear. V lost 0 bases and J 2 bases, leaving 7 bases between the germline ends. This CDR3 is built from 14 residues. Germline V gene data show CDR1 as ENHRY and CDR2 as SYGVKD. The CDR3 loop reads CAISESNRNYGYTF. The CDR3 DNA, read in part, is TGTGCCATCAGTGAGTCGAACAGAAACTATGGC.

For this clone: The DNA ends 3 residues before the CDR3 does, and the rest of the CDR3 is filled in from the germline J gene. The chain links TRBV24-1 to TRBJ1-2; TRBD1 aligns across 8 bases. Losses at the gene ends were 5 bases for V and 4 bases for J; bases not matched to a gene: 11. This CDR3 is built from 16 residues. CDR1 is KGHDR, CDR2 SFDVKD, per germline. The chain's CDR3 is CATSAQTGGTGYGYTF. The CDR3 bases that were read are TGTGCCACCAGTGCCCAAACAGGGGGGACGGGCTATGGC.

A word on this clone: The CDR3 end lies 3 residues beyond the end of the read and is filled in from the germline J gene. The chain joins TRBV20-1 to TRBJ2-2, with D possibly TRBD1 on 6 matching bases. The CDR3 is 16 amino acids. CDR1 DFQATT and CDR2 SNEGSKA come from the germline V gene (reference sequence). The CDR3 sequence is CSAPYPSLGASSPLFF. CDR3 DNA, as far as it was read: TGCAGTGCCCCCTACCCGAGCCTGGGGGCCAGTTCACCG.

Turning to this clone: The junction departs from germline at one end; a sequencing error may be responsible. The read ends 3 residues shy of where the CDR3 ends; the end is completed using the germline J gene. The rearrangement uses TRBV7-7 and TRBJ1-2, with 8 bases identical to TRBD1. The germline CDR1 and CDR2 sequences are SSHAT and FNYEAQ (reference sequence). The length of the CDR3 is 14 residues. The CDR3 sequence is CASSLGTGGTDYTF. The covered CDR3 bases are TGTGCTAGCAGCTTAGGTACAGGGGGTACTGAC.

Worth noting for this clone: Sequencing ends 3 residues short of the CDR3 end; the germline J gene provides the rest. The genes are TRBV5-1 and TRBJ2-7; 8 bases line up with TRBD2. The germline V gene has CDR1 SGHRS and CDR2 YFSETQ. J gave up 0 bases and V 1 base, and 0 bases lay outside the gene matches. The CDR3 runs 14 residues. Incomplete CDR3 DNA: TGCGCCAGCAGCTTGACTAGCGGCTCCTACGAG. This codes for CASSLTSGSYE. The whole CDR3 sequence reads CASSLTSGSYEQYF.

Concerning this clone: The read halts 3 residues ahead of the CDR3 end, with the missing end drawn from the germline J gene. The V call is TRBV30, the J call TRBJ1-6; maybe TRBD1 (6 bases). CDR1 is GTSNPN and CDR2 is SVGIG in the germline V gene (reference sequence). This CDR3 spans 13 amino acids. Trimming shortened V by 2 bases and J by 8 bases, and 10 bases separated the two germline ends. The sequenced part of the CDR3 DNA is TGTGCCTGGAGTTGGGGGGGCGATTCACCC. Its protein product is CAWSWGGDSP. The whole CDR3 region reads CAWSWGGDSPLHF.

CDR3 region: CASSMGLAIYEQYF. Incomplete CDR3 DNA: TGTGCCAGCAGCATGGGACTAGCCATCTACGAG. V gene TRBV5-6 combines with J gene TRBJ2-7, with 9 bases lining up with TRBD2. The CDR3 goes on 3 residues after the read ends, and that part is filled in from the germline J gene. The CDR3 is 14 amino acids. CDR1 and CDR2 (germline): SGHDT, YYEEEE. With 4 bases clipped from V and 3 bases from J, the junction kept 5 bases outside the gene matches.

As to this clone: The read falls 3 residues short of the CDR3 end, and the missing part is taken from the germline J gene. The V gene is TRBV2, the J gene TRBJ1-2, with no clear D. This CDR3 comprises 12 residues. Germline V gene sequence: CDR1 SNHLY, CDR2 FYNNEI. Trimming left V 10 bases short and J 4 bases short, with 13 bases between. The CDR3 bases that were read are TGTGCCACCGCCGACAAGCCCTATGGC. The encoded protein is CATADKPYG. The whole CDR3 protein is CATADKPYGYTF.

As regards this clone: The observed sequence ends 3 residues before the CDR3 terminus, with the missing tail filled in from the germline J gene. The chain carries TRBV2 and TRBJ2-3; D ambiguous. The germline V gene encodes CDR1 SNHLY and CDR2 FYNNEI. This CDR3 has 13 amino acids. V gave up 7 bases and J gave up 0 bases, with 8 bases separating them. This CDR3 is CASKALSTDTQYF. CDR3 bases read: TGTGCCAGCAAGGCCTTAAGCACAGATACG.

The part of the CDR3 DNA that was read is TGCGCCAGCAGCCAGCCGCTATCCTCGGGTGGC. Amino acids: CASSQPLSSGG. The complete CDR3 reads CASSQPLSSGGYTF. V gene TRBV4-1 combines with J gene TRBJ1-2; D unclear. The read ends 3 residues before the CDR3 terminus; that terminus is restored from the germline J gene. The CDR3 loop spans 14 amino acids. The germline V gene encodes CDR1 MGHRA and CDR2 YSYEKL. V lost 3 bases and J lost 7, with 15 bases in between.

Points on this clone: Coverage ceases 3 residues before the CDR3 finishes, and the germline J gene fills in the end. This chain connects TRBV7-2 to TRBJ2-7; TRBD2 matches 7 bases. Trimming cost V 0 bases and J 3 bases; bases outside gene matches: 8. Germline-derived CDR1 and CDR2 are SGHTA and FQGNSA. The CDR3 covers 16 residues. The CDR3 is CASSLAQREPSYEQYF. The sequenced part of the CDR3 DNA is TGTGCCAGCAGCTTAGCGCAGCGGGAACCCAGCTACGAG.